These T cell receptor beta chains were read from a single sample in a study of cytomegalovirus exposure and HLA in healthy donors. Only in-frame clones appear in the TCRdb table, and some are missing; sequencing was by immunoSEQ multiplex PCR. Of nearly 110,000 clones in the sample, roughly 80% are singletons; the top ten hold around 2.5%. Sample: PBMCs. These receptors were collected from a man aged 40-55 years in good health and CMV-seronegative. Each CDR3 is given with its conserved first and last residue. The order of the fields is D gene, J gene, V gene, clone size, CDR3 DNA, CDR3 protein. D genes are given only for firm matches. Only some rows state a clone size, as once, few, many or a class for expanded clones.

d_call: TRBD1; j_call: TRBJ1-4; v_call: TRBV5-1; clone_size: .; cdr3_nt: TGCGCCAGCACGAGACAGGGGGGTTATGAAAAACTGTTTTTT; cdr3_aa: CASTRQGGYEKLFF
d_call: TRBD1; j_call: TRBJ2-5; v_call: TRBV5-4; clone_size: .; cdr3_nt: TGTGCCAGCAGCCCCGGGGACAGATCACAAGAGACCCAGTACTTC; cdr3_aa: CASSPGDRSQETQYF
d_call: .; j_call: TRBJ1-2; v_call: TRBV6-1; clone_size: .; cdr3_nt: TGTGCCAGTAGGGGGACTATCGGCTACACCTTC; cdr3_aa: CASRGTIGYTF
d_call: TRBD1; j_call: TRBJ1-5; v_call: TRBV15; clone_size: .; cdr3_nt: TGTGCCACCAGCAGTCCCGGGACAGGGTATCAGCCCCAGCATTTT; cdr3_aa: CATSSPGTGYQPQHF
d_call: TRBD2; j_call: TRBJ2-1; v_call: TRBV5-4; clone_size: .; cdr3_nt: TGTGCCAGCAGCCTGGGACTAGCGGGGGATAGGCAGTTCTTC; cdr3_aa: CASSLGLAGDRQFF
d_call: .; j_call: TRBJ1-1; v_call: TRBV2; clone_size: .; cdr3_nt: TGTGCCAGCAGTCCACAGCTTTTGAACACTGAAGCTTTCTTT; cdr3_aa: CASSPQLLNTEAFF
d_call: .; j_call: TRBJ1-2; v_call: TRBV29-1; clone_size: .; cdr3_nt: TGCAGCGTTGAAGACAGTCCCTATGGCTACACCTTC; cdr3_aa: CSVEDSPYGYTF
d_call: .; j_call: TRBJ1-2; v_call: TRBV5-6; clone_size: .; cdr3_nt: TGTGCCAGCAGCTTGGTCGCATTCGGTGGCTACACCTTC; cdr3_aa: CASSLVAFGGYTF
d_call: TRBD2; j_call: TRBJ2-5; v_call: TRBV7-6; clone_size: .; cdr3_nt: TGTGCCAGCAGCCCGGCGGCTAGCGGGGGGTACCAAGAGACCCAGTACTTC; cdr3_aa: CASSPAASGGYQETQYF
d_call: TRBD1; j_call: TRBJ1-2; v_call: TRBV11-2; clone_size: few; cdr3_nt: TGTGCCAGCAGCAGGGACAGCCGTTATGGCTACACCTTC; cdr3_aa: CASSRDSRYGYTF
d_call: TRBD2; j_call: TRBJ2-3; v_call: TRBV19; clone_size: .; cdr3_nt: TGTGCCAGTAGTATCAACGGGGGGGACGATACGCAGTATTTT; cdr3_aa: CASSINGGDDTQYF
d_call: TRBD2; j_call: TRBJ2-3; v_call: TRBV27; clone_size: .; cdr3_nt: TGTGCCAGCAGCACGAAACAGCGGGGGGGCATAACAGATACGCAGTATTTT; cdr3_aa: CASSTKQRGGITDTQYF
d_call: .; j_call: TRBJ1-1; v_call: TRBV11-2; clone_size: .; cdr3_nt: TGTGCCAGCAGCCCGAGGGTGGGTAGGACTGAAGCTTTCTTT; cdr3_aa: CASSPRVGRTEAFF
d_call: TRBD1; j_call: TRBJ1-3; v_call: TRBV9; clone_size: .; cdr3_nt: TGTGCCAGCAGCGTAGACGGACAGGGGGCAAGAAACACCATATATTTT; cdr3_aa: CASSVDGQGARNTIYF